This TCR beta chain was obtained from a study of blood T cell repertoires in COVID-19. Turning to the study itself: Spain, Italy and the United States supplied samples that represented acute and convalescent COVID-19. Sample material is recorded as cDNA or gDNA derived from T cells, B-cell-depleted T cells, or PBMCs.

Sequencing was performed with immunoSEQ multiplex PCR; in TCRdb, only in-frame clones are kept and a portion is missing. This repertoire shows about 210,000 clones, over 60% found once; its top ten account for 5.5% to 8.5%. Source material: peripheral blood. The clonotype comes from a woman in her 70s with acute or convalescent COVID-19.

The CDR3 loop is CASSLKGQGAFGYTF. DNA of the CDR3: TGTGCCAGCAGCTTGAAGGGACAGGGGGCGTTTGGCTACACCTTC. This chain links TRBV5-5 with TRBJ1-2, with 12 bases aligning to TRBD1. Per the germline V gene, CDR1 is SGHKS and CDR2 is YYEKEE (reference sequence). V lost 1 base to trimming and J lost 7 bases; unmatched junction nucleotides: 5. CDR3 length equals 15 residues.